This T cell receptor beta chain is drawn from a study of shared clonotypes between healthy human individuals (dated by TCRdb to 2019 to 2021). Background for the entire study: A few men and a couple of women, aged 18 to 49 years, made up the cohort. Between about 0.8 and 8.9 billion PBMCs per donor were obtained by leukapheresis. To increase sequencing depth and limit assay-specific biases, TCR repertoire library preparation and sequencing were carried out by different laboratories using diverse techniques. To estimate repertoire size and how much clonotypes are shared between individuals, the study performed deep sequencing of blood TCR repertoires from roughly five healthy adults. Per donor, three plates each were used for CD4 naive and CD4 memory, two for CD8 naive, and one for CD8 memory. Summary of the overall study and its limitations: Naive subsets generally had larger estimated clonotype richness than memory subsets. Across a handful of donors, about 4.5% of naive CD4, approximately 3.6% of naive CD8, 2% to 2.5% of memory CD4, and about 0.4% of memory CD8 clonotypes were shared. Only blood was sampled, and tissue TCR repertoires likely differ from those in blood. Pairwise subsampling indicated that sequencing depth was expected to affect the degree of clonotype sharing among donors. Because the study included a small number of donors, the genetic and exposure-history diversity represented was limited. Even with the large sequencing depth, rarefaction of the sorted-subset datasets indicated that sequencing was incomplete. Clonotypes shared by all four sorted-subset donors showed higher generation probabilities than non-shared clonotypes.

Concerning this clone: Its specific antigen is unknown. Per-base quality was not reported, and no clone a single base away is much larger than it.

Using the deep immunoSEQ assay, multiplex PCR amplified TCR CDR3 regions from genomic DNA. Extracted genomic DNA from each cell subset was distributed evenly across all wells of several immunoSEQ 96-well plates, and each plate was treated as a replicate. For sorted subsets, around 200 ng genomic DNA, equal to about 30,000 T cell genomes, was loaded into each replicate PCR. The purified libraries were quantified using a Qubit 3.0 fluorometer, sized with a Bioanalyzer 2100, and then quantified again using the KAPA Library Quantification kit. Every immunoSEQ 96-well plate was sequenced on a dedicated single-read 150-cycle Illumina NextSeq 550 flow cell. On the authors' methods: Because the immunoSEQ output held only junctional sequences and lacked quality scores, the filtering could not match the filtering applied to full-length reads. To assign V/J genes and CDR3, sequences were annotated against IMGT germline references using PyIR, a Python wrapper for IgBLAST v1.9. Reads were filtered out if the reads had weak V/J assignments (E-value above 1e-6), no CDR3, stop codons, out-of-frame junctions, or ambiguous translated residues. V3J clonotypes were defined as sequences sharing the same inferred V gene, J gene, and CDR3 amino acid sequence. Percentage overlap between repertoires was computed as shared unique clonotypes divided by the size of the smaller repertoire. Repertoire richness was assessed with RTK rarefaction, the Chao1 estimator, and Recon v2.1 estimates of unobserved clonotypes. For all TCRbeta clonotypes obtained by the gDNA method from four donors, generation probabilities were computed with OLGA. TCRdb limited this immuneACCESS table to in-frame rearrangements with V and J called. A share of clones is missing; checked studies link under half to unresolved V genes, and the rest is unexplained. That table supplies the V and J calls and clone size; D and trimming were determined from the DNA. The sample table lists around 600,000 clones, 97% of them with a count of one. The ten largest clones add up to around 0.06% of the sample.

The donors were healthy, HIV-negative adults who had no recently reported acute infections or vaccinations. All donors were Caucasian adults living in Nashville, Tennessee, USA. CD4+ T cells were enriched through magnetic negative selection, after which naive cells were positively selected on CD45RA and the remaining negative fraction served as the memory subset. After blood collection by leukapheresis, PBMCs were isolated using Ficoll-Histopaque density gradient centrifugation and then cryopreserved in the vapor phase of liquid nitrogen. Analytical flow cytometry was used to check the purity and quantity of every magnetically sorted T cell population. Genomic DNA was isolated from every sorted fraction and measured by UV absorbance on a Nanodrop 2000c. CDR1 and CDR2 are drawn from the germline V gene: MDHEN, SYDVKM. Taken from cysteine to phenylalanine, the CDR3 has 18 residues. Just the 54-base CDR3 DNA is kept, in frame starting at base 1. V is trimmed back by 2 bases and J by 2 bases, and the junction contains 11 bases that no gene match accounts for.

The rearranged chain carries TRBV28 and TRBJ2-3; 9 central bases correspond to TRBD2. The specimen was naive CD4+ T cells sorted from blood. Per the publication, the cell subset or site label means: CD45RA+ positively selected. The sequence came from a woman under 40 in good health. The sequence in DNA is TGTGCCAGCAGTTTACCGATGGCGGGCGGGAGGGCCACAGATACGCAGTATTTT. This is translated as CASSLPMAGGRATDTQYF.